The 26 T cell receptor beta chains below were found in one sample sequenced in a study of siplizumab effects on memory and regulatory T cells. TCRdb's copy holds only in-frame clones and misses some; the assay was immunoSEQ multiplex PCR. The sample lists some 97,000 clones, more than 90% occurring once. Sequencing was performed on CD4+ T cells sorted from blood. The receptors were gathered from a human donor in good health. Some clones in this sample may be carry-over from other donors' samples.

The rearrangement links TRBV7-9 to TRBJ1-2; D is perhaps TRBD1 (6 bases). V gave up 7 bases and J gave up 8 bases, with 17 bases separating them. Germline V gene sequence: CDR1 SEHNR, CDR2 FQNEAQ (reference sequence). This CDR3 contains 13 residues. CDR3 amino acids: CASNLPGALGYTF. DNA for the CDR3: TGTGCCAGCAACCTCCCGGGGGCGTTGGGCTACACCTTC.

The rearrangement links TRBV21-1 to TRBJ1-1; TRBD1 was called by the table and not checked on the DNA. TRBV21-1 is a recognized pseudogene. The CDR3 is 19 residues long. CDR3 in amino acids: CASSNSEPRGARMNTEAFF. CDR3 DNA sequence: TGTGCCAGCAGCAATAGCGAGCCCAGGGGGGCGCGGATGAACACTGAAGCTTTCTTT.

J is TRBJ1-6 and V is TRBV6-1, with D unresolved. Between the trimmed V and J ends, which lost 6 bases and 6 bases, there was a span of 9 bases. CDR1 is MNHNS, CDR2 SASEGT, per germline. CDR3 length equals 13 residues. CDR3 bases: TGTGCCAGCAGGGTTAGTGCTAATTCACCCCTCCACTTT. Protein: CASRVSANSPLHF.

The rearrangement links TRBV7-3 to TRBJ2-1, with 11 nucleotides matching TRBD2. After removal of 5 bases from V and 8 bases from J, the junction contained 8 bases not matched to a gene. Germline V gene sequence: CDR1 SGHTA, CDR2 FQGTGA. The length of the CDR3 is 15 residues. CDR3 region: CASSMGLAVLDEQFF. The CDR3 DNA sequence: TGTGCCAGCAGCATGGGACTAGCGGTCCTCGATGAGCAGTTCTTC.

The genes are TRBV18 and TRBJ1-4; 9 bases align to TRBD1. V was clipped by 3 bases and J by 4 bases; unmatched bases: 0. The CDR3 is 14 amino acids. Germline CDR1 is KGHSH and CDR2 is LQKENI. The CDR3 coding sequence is TGTGCCAGCTCACCGGACAGGGGTAATGAAAAACTGTTTTTT. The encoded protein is CASSPDRGNEKLFF.

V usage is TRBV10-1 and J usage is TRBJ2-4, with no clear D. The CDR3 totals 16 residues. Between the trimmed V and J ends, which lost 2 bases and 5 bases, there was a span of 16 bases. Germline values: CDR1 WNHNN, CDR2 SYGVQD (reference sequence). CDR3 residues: CASSEGLGYSQNIQYF. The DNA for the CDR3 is TGCGCCAGCAGTGAGGGGTTAGGGTATAGCCAAAACATTCAGTACTTC.

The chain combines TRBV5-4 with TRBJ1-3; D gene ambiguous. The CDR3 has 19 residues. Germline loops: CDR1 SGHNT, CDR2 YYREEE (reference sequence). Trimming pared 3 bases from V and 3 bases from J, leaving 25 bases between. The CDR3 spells CASSSTRGGVMFRGNTIYF. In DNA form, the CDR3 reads TGTGCCAGCAGCTCCACTCGCGGCGGAGTGATGTTTCGTGGAAACACCATATATTTT.

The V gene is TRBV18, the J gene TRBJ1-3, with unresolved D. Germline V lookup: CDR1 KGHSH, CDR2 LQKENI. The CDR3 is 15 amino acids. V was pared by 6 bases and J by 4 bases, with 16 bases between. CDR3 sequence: CASSPMGRTGNTIYF. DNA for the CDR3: TGTGCCAGCTCTCCCATGGGGAGGACCGGAAACACCATATATTTT.

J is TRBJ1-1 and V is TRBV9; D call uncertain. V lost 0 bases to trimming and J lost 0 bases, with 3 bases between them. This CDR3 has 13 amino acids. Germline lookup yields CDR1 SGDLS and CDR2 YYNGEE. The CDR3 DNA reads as TGTGCCAGCAGCGTAGCTATGAACACTGAAGCTTTCTTT. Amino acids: CASSVAMNTEAFF.

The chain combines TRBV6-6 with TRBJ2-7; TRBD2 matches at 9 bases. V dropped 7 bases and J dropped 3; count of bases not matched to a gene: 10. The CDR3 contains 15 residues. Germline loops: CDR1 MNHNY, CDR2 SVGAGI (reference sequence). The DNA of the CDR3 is TGTGCCAGCAATATAGCGGGAGAGGGTCTCTACGAGCAGTACTTC. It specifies CASNIAGEGLYEQYF.

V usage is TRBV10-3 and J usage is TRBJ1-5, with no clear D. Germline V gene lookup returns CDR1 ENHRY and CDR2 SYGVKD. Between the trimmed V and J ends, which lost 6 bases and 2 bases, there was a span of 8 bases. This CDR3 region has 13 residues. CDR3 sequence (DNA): TGTGCCATCAGCCCTGACGGCAATCAGCCCCAGCATTTT. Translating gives CAISPDGNQPQHF.

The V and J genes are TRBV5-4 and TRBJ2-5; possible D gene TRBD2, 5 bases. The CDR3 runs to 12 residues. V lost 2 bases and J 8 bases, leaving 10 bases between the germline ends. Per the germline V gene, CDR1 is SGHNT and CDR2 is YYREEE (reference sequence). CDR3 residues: CASSFGPGTQYF. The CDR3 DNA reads TGTGCCAGCAGCTTCGGTCCGGGAACCCAGTACTTC.

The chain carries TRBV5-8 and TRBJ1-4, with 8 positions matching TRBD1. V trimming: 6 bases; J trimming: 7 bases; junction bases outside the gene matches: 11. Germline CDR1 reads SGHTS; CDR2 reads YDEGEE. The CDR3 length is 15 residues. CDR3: CASNDRGAQSEKLFF. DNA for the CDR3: TGTGCCAGCAATGACAGGGGCGCTCAGTCTGAAAAACTGTTTTTT.

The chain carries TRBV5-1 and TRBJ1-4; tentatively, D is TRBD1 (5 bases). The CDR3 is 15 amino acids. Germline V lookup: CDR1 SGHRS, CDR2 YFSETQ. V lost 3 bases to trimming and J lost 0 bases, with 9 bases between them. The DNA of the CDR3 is TGCGCCAGCAGCTCAGGGTGGGCAACTAATGAAAAACTGTTTTTT. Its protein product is CASSSGWATNEKLFF. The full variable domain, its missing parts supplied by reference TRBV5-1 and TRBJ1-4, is KAGVTQTPRYLIKTRGQQVTLSCSPISGHRSVSWYQQTPGQGLQFLFEYFSETQRNKGNFPGRFSGRQFSNSRSEMNVSTLELGDSALYLCASSSGWATNEKLFFGSGTQLSVL.

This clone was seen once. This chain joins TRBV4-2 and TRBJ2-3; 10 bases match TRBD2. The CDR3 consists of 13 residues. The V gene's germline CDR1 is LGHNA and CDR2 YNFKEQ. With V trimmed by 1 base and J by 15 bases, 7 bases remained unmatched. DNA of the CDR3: TGTGCCAGCAGCCAAGTTGCGCTAGCGGGAGCCTATTTT. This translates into CASSQVALAGAYF.

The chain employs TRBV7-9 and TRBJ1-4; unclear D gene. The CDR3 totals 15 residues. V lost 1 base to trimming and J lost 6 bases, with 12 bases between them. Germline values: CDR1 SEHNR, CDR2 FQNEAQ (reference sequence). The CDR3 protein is CASSLGGFVDEKLFF. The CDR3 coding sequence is TGTGCCAGCAGCTTAGGTGGATTCGTGGATGAAAAACTGTTTTTT.

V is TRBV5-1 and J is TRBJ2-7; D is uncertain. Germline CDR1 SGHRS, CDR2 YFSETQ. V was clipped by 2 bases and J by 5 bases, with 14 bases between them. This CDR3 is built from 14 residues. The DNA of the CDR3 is TGCGCCAGCAGCTTAGGAGTTCCCCCCAACGAGCAGTACTTC. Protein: CASSLGVPPNEQYF.

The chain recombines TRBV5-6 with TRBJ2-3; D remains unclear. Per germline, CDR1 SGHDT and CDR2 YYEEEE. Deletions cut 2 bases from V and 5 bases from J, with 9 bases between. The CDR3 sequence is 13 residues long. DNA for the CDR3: TGTGCCAGCAGCTTATCCCTTCTAGATACGCAGTATTTT. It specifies CASSLSLLDTQYF.

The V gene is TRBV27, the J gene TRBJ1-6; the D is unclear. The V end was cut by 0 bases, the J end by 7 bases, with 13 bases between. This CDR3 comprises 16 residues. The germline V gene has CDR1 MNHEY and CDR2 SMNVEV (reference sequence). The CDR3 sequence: CASSLSSGLKNSPLHF. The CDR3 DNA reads TGTGCCAGCAGTTTATCTTCGGGCCTTAAAAATTCACCCCTCCACTTT.

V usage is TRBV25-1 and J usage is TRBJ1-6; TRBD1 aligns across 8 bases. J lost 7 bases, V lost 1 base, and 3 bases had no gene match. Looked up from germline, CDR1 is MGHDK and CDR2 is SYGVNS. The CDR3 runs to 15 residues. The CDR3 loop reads CASSESTGVNSPLHF. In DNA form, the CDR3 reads TGTGCCAGCAGTGAATCGACAGGGGTGAATTCACCCCTCCACTTT.

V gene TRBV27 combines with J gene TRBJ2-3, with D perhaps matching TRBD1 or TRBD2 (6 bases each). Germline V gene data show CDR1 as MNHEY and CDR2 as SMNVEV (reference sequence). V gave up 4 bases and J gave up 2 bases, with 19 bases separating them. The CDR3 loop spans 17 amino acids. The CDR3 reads CASSSEGEPTTTDTQYF. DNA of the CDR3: TGTGCCAGCAGTTCGGAGGGGGAACCAACCACCACAGATACGCAGTATTTT.

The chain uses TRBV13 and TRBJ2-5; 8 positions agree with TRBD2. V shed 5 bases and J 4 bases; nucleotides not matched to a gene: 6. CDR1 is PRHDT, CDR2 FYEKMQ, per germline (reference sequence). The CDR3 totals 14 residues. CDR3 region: CASSRREARETQYF. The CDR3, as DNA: TGTGCCAGCAGCCGGCGGGAGGCGCGAGAGACCCAGTACTTC.

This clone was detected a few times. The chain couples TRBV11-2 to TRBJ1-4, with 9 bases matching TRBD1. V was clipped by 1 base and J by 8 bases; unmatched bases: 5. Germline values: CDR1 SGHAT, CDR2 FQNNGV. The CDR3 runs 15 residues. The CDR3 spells CASSLGDRDSEKLFF. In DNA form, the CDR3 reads TGTGCCAGCAGCTTAGGGGACAGGGACTCCGAAAAACTGTTTTTT.

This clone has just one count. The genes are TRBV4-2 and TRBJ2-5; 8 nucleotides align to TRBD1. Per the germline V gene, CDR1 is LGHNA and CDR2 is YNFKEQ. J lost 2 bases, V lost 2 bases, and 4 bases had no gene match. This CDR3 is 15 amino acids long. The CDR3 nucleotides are TGTGCCAGCAGCCAACAGACAGGGGTTCAAGAGACCCAGTACTTC. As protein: CASSQQTGVQETQYF.

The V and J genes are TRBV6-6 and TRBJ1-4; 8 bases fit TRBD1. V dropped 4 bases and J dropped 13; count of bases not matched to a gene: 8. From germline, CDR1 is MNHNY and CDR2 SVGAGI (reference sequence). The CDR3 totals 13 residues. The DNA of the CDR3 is TGTGCCAGCAGTTCGACGACAGGGGTGTCACTGTTTTTT. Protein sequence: CASSSTTGVSLFF.

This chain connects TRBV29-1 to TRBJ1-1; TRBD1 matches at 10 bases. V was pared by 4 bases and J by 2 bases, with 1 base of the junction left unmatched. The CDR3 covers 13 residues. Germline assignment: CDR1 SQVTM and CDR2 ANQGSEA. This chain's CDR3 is CSVGTGGNTEAFF. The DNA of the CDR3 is TGCAGCGTTGGGACAGGGGGAAACACTGAAGCTTTCTTT.